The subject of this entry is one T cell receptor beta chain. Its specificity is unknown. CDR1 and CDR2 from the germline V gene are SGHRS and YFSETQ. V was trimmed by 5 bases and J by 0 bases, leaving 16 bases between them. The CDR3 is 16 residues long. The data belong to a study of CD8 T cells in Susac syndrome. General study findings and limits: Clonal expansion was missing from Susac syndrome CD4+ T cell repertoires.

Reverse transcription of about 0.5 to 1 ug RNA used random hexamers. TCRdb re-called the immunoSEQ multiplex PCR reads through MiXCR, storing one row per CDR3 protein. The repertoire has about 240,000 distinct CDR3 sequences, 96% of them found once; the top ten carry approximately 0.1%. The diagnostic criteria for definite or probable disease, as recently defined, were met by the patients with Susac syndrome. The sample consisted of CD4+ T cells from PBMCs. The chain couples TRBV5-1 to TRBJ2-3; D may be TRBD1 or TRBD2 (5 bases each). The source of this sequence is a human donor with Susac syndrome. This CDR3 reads CASRLTGPPSTDTQYF. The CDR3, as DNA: TGCGCCAGCAGATTAACGGGACCACCTAGCACAGATACGCAGTATTTT. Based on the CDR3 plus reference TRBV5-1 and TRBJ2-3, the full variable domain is KAGVTQTPRYLIKTRGQQVTLSCSPISGHRSVSWYQQTPGQGLQFLFEYFSETQRNKGNFPGRFSGRQFSNSRSEMNVSTLELGDSALYLCASRLTGPPSTDTQYFGPGTRLTVL.